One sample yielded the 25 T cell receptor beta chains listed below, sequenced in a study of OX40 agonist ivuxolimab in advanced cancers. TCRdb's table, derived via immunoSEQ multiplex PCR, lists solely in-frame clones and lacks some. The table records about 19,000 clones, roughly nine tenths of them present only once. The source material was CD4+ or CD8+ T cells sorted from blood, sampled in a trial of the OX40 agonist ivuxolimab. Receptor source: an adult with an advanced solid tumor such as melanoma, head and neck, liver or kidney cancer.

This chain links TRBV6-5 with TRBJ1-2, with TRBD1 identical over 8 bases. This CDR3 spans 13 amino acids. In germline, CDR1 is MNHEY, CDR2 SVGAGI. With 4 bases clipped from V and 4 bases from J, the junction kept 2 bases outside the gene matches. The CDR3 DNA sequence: TGTGCCAGCAGTTCAGGGGGCTTCTATGGCTACACCTTC. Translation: CASSSGGFYGYTF.

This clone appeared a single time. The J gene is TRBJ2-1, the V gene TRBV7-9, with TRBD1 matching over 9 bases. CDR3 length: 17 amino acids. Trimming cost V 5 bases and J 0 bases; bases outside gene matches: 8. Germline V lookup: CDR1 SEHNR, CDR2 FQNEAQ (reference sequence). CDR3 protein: CASSLPGTGSSYNEQFF. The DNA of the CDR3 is TGTGCCAGCAGCCTCCCCGGGACAGGGAGCTCCTACAATGAGCAGTTCTTC.

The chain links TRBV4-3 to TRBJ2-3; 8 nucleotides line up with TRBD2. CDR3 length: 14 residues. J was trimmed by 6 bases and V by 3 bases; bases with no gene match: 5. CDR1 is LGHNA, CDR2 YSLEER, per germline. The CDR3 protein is CASSQSSGPDTQYF. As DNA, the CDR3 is TGCGCCAGCAGCCAGTCTAGCGGGCCGGATACGCAGTATTTT.

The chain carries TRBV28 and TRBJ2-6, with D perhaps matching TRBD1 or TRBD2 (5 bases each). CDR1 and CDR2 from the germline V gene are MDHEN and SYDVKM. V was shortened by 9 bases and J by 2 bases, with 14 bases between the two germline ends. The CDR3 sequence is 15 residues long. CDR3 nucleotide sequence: TGTGCCAGTTCCCCCCGGGGCCCTGGGGCCAACGTCCTGACTTTC. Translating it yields CASSPRGPGANVLTF.

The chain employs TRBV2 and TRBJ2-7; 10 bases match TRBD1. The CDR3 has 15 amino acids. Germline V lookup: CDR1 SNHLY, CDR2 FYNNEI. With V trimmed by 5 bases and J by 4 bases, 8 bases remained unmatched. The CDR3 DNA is TGTGCCAGCAGTTCAGGACAGGGGGGTACATACGAGCAGTACTTC. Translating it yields CASSSGQGGTYEQYF.

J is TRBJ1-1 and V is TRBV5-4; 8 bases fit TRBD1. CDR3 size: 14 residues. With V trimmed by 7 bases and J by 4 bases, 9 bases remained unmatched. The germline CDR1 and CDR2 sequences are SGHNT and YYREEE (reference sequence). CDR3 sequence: CASSSTGGGTEAFF. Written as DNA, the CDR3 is TGTGCCAGCTCCTCAACAGGGGGAGGCACTGAAGCTTTCTTT.

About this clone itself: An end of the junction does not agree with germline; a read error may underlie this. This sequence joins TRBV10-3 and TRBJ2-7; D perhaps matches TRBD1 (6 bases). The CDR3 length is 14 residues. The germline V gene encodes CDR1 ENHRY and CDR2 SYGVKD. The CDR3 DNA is TGTGCCAGCAGTGATATTGGGGGCCCCTACGAGCAGTACTTC. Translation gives CASSDIGGPYEQYF.

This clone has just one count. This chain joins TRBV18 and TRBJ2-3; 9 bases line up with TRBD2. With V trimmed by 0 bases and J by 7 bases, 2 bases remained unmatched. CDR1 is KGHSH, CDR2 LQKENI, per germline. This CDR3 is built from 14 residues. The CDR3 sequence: CASSPPASGNTQYF. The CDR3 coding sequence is TGTGCCAGCTCACCACCGGCTAGCGGGAATACGCAGTATTTT. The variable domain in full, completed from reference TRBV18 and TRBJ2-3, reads NAGVMQNPRHLVRRRGQEARLRCSPMKGHSHVYWYRQLPEEGLKFMVYLQKENIIDESGMPKERFSAEFPKEGPSILRIQQVVRGDSAAYFCASSPPASGNTQYFGPGTRLTVL.

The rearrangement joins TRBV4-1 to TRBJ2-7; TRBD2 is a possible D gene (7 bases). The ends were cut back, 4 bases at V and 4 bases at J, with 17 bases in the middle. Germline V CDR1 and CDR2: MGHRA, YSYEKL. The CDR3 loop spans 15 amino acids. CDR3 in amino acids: CASSPRGGFAYEQYF. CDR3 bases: TGCGCCAGCAGCCCGAGGGGGGGGTTTGCGTACGAGCAGTACTTC.

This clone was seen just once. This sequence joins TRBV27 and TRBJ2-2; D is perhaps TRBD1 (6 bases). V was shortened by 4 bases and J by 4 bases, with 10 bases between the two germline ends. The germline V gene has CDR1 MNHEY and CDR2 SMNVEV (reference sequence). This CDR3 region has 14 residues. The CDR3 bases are TGTGCCAGCAGTTCCGGGACATCCACCGGGGAGCTGTTTTTT. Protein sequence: CASSSGTSTGELFF.

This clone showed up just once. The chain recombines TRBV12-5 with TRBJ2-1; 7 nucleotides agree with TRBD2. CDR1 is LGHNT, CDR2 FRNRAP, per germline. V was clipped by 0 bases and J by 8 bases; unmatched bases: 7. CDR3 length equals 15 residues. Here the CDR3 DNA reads TGTGCTAGTGGTTTGGTAGCCGCGGGAGTCGATGAGCAGTTCTTC. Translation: CASGLVAAGVDEQFF.

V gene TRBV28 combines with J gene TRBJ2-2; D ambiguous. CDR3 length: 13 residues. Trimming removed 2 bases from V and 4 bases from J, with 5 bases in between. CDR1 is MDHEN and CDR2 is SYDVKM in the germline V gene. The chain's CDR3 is CASSLGPTGELFF. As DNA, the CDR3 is TGTGCCAGCAGTTTAGGGCCCACCGGGGAGCTGTTTTTT.

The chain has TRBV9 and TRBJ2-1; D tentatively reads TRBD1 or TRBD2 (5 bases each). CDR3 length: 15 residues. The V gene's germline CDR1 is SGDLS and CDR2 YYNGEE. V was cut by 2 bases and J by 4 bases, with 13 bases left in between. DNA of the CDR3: TGTGCCAGCAGCGTCGGGACCACGCTTTACAATGAGCAGTTCTTC. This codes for CASSVGTTLYNEQFF.

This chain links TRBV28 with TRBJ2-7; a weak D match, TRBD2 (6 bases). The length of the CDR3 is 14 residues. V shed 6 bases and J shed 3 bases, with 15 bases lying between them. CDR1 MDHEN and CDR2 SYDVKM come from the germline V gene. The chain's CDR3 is CASSRTGGIYEQYF. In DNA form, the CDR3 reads TGTGCCAGCAGCCGAACCGGAGGGATCTACGAGCAGTACTTC.

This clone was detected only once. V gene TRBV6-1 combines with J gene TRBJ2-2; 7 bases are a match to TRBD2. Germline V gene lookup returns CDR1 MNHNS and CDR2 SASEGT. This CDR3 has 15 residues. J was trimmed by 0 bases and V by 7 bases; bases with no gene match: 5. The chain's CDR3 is CASTYAGANTGELFF. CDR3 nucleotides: TGTGCCAGCACATACGCGGGGGCGAACACCGGGGAGCTGTTTTTT.

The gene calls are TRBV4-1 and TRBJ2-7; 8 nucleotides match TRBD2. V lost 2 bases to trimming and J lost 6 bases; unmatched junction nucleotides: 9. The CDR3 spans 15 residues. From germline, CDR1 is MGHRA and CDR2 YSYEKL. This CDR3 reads CASSQPGLGHFEQYF. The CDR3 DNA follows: TGCGCCAGCAGCCAACCGGGACTAGGACATTTCGAGCAGTACTTC.

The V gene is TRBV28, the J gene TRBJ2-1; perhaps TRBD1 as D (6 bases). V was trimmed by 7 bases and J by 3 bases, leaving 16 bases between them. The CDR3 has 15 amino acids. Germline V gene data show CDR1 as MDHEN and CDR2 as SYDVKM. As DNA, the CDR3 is TGTGCCAGCATCTCCGGGACACCCAACTACAATGAGCAGTTCTTC. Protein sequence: CASISGTPNYNEQFF.

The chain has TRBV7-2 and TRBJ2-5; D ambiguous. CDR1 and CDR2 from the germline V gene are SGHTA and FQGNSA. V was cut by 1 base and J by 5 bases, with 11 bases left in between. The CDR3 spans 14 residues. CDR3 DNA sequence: TGTGCCAGCAGCTTAGTTTTCGGGTTGGAGACCCAGTACTTC. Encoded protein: CASSLVFGLETQYF.

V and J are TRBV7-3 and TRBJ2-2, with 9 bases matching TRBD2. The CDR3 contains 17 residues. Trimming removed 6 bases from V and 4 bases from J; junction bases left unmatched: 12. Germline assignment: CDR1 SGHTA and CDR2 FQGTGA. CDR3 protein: CASSHLPLAGATGELFF. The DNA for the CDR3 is TGTGCCAGCAGTCATCTCCCTTTAGCGGGAGCCACCGGGGAGCTGTTTTTT.

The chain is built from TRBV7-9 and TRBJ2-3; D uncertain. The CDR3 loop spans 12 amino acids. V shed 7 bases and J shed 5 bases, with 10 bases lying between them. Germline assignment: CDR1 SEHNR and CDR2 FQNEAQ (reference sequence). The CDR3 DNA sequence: TGTGCCAGCACCCCTGTCTTAGATACGCAGTATTTT. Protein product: CASTPVLDTQYF.

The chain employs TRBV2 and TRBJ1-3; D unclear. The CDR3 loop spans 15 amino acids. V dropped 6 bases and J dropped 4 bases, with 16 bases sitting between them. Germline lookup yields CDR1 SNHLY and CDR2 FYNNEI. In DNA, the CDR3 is TGTGCCAGCAGAGAGACGGGCGCGAAGGGAAACACCATATATTTT. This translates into CASRETGAKGNTIYF.

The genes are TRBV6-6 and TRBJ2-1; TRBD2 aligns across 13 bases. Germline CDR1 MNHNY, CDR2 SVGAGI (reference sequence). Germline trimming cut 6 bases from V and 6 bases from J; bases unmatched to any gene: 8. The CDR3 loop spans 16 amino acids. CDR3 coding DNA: TGTGCCAGCAGCTTGGGACTAGCGGGACCCACCAATGAGCAGTTCTTC. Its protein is CASSLGLAGPTNEQFF.

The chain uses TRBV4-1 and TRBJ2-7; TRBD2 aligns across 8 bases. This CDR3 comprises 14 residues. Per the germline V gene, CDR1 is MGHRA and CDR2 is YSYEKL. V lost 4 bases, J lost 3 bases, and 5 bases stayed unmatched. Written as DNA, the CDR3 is TGCGCCAGCAGCCCCGGGAGGGGGGACTACGAGCAGTACTTC. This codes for CASSPGRGDYEQYF.

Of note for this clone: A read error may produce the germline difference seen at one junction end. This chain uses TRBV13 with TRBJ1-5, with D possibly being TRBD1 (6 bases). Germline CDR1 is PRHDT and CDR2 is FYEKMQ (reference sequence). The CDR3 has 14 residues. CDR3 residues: CASNLGGGNQPQHF. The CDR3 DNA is TGTGCCAGCAACTTAGGGGGTGGCAATCAGCCCCAGCATTTT.

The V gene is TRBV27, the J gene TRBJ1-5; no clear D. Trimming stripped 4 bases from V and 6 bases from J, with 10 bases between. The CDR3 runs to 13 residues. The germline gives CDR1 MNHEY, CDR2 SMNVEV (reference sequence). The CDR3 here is CASSSNIFQPQHF. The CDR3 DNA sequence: TGTGCCAGCAGTTCAAATATTTTTCAGCCCCAGCATTTT.